A single sample is the source of the 19 T cell receptor beta chains below, sequenced in a study of cytomegalovirus exposure and HLA in healthy donors. Primers for the PCR totalled 60 Vbeta and 13 Jbeta. TCRdb's table, derived via immunoSEQ multiplex PCR, lists solely in-frame clones and lacks some. Of about 100,000 clones in the sample, roughly 79% are singletons; the top ten hold roughly 5.9%. The sequenced material came from PBMCs. These receptor sequences come from a man between 60 and 75 years old in good health and CMV-seropositive.

This sequence joins TRBV28 and TRBJ1-4; possible D gene TRBD1, 6 bases. There are 16 residues in the CDR3. Per germline, CDR1 MDHEN and CDR2 SYDVKM. Deletions cut 11 bases from V and 6 bases from J, with 25 bases between. CDR3 sequence (DNA): TGTGCCTCTGGGGGGGCCTGGGGCCCGAGGGATGAAAAACTGTTTTTT. Protein product: CASGGAWGPRDEKLFF. The whole variable domain, filled in from reference TRBV28 and TRBJ1-4, reads DVKVTQSSRYLVKRTGEKVFLECVQDMDHENMFWYRQDPGLGLRLIYFSYDVKMKEKGDIPEGYSVSREKKERFSLILESASTNQTSMYLCASGGAWGPRDEKLFFGSGTQLSVL.

The rearrangement joins TRBV7-3 to TRBJ1-6; D is perhaps TRBD1 (6 bases). This CDR3 contains 13 residues. Germline loops: CDR1 SGHTA, CDR2 FQGTGA. Trimming removed 5 bases at V and 10 bases at J, with 12 bases between. CDR3 DNA sequence: TGTGCCAGCAGCCAGGGGATGAGGTCACCCCTCCACTTT. Translation: CASSQGMRSPLHF. The whole variable domain, remainder taken from reference TRBV7-3 and TRBJ1-6, is GAGVSQTPSNKVTEKGKYVELRCDPISGHTALYWYRQSLGQGPEFLIYFQGTGAADDSGLPNDRFFAVRPEGSVSTLKIQRTERGDSAVYLCASSQGMRSPLHFGNGTRLTVT.

This sequence joins TRBV29-1 and TRBJ1-1; TRBD1 matches 7 bases. The CDR3 has 12 residues. CDR1 is SQVTM and CDR2 is ANQGSEA in the germline V gene. J was trimmed by 2 bases and V by 7 bases; bases with no gene match: 4. DNA for the CDR3: TGCAGCGGGGGACAGTTCAACACTGAAGCTTTCTTT. Translated: CSGGQFNTEAFF.

This clone is a singleton in its sample. This chain uses TRBV6-5 with TRBJ2-3, with 7 bases identical to TRBD2. V dropped 5 bases and J dropped 0; count of bases not matched to a gene: 5. There are 15 residues in the CDR3. Per germline, CDR1 MNHEY and CDR2 SVGAGI. The CDR3 nucleotides read TGTGCCAGCAGTATTACTAGCGCGAGCACAGATACGCAGTATTTT. Residues: CASSITSASTDTQYF.

This sequence joins TRBV19 and TRBJ2-7, with D maybe TRBD1 (5 bases). V gave up 3 bases and J gave up 0 bases, with 6 bases separating them. The germline gives CDR1 LNHDA, CDR2 SQIVND (reference sequence). This CDR3 contains 13 residues. The CDR3 DNA is TGTGCCAGTAGTATTGGGGCCTCCTACGAGCAGTACTTC. Encoded protein: CASSIGASYEQYF.

The table lists this clone with many counts. V and J are TRBV5-4 and TRBJ1-1; D may be TRBD1 (6 bases). V was cut by 0 bases and J by 1 base, with 10 bases left in between. Germline CDR1 reads SGHNT; CDR2 reads YYREEE (reference sequence). The CDR3 covers 15 residues. The DNA for the CDR3 is TGTGCCAGCAGCTTGGCCCAGGGGACGAACACTGAAGCTTTCTTT. It yields the protein CASSLAQGTNTEAFF.

This chain connects TRBV18 to TRBJ2-5, with 9 bases fitting TRBD1. CDR3 length: 15 amino acids. Germline assignment: CDR1 KGHSH and CDR2 LQKENI. Germline trimming cut 3 bases from V and 5 bases from J; bases unmatched to any gene: 7. In nucleotides, the CDR3 is TGTGCCAGCTCACCTCGGGGACAGGGTAGTGAGACCCAGTACTTC. Its translation: CASSPRGQGSETQYF.

The chain employs TRBV18 and TRBJ1-3; 8 bases map to TRBD1. CDR1 KGHSH and CDR2 LQKENI come from the germline V gene. The V gene end was trimmed by 4 bases and the J gene end by 4 bases; junction bases not matched to a gene: 6. The CDR3 consists of 15 residues. DNA for the CDR3: TGTGCCAGCTCACTCGAGGGACAGGAAGGAAACACCATATATTTT. This sequence encodes CASSLEGQEGNTIYF.

The rearrangement joins TRBV7-3 to TRBJ2-1, with TRBD2 matching 8 bases. V dropped 2 bases and J dropped 4; count of bases not matched to a gene: 4. CDR1 and CDR2 from the germline V gene are SGHTA and FQGTGA. This CDR3 has 15 amino acids. DNA for the CDR3: TGTGCCAGCAGCTTACGGGCTAGCGGGTACAATGAGCAGTTCTTC. This gives the protein CASSLRASGYNEQFF. The entire variable domain, with the rest obtained from reference TRBV7-3 and TRBJ2-1, is as follows: GAGVSQTPSNKVTEKGKYVELRCDPISGHTALYWYRQSLGQGPEFLIYFQGTGAADDSGLPNDRFFAVRPEGSVSTLKIQRTERGDSAVYLCASSLRASGYNEQFFGPGTRLTVL.

The chain has TRBV28 and TRBJ1-1; D is possibly TRBD1 (6 bases). Deletions cut 10 bases from V and 0 bases from J, with 12 bases between. The CDR3 length is 13 residues. Germline assignment: CDR1 MDHEN and CDR2 SYDVKM. CDR3 protein: CATADSLNTEAFF. The CDR3 DNA follows: TGTGCCACGGCGGACAGTTTGAACACTGAAGCTTTCTTT.

This rearrangement joins TRBV6-5 to TRBJ1-3; D may be TRBD1 (5 bases). Trimming took off 2 bases at V and 0 bases at J, with 8 bases between the two ends. CDR3 length: 15 amino acids. Per germline, CDR1 MNHEY and CDR2 SVGAGI. The CDR3 here is CASSYTGNSGNTIYF. As DNA, the CDR3 is TGTGCCAGCAGTTACACAGGAAACTCTGGAAACACCATATATTTT.

This rearrangement joins TRBV6-5 to TRBJ1-2, with D perhaps matching TRBD1 (5 bases). CDR1 MNHEY and CDR2 SVGAGI come from the germline V gene. V was pared by 7 bases and J by 4 bases, with 10 bases between. The CDR3 covers 12 residues. Here the CDR3 reads CASTRDSYGYTF. CDR3 DNA sequence: TGTGCCAGCACCAGAGACAGCTATGGCTACACCTTC.

The chain uses TRBV28 and TRBJ1-2; 11 nucleotides match TRBD1. V gave up 6 bases and J gave up 6 bases; unmatched junction bases: 12. CDR3 length: 16 residues. Germline values: CDR1 MDHEN, CDR2 SYDVKM. DNA for the CDR3: TGTGCCAGCAGGTCGACCGGGACAGGGGGGGCAAATGGCTACACCTTC. Residues: CASRSTGTGGANGYTF.

The V call is TRBV2, the J call TRBJ2-7, with TRBD1 as a possible D gene (6 bases). Germline assignment: CDR1 SNHLY and CDR2 FYNNEI. V was shortened by 9 bases and J by 5 bases, with 14 bases between the two germline ends. This CDR3 is 12 amino acids long. DNA of the CDR3: TGTGCCAGTTTGCAGGGGAACAACGAGCAGTACTTC. Translated, it gives CASLQGNNEQYF.

This sequence joins TRBV7-3 and TRBJ2-7; 7 bases agree with TRBD2. This CDR3 is 14 amino acids long. CDR1 is SGHTA and CDR2 is FQGTGA in the germline V gene. J gave up 0 bases and V 5 bases, and 4 bases lay outside the gene matches. This chain's CDR3 is CASSIAGVSYEQYF. The CDR3 DNA follows: TGTGCCAGCAGCATCGCGGGGGTCTCCTACGAGCAGTACTTC.

The rearrangement uses TRBV11-3 and TRBJ2-5; 8 positions agree with TRBD1. CDR1 and CDR2 from the germline V gene are SGHNT and YENEEA. The CDR3 is 15 amino acids. The V segment lost 5 bases and the J segment 3 bases; nucleotides outside the gene matches: 8. The CDR3 here is CASSTRTGWEETQYF. Written as DNA, the CDR3 is TGTGCCAGCAGCACTAGGACAGGGTGGGAAGAGACCCAGTACTTC.

This chain uses TRBV27 with TRBJ2-7, with 8 bases lining up with TRBD1. CDR1 is MNHEY, CDR2 SMNVEV, per germline (reference sequence). This CDR3 comprises 18 residues. With 2 bases clipped from V and 0 bases from J, the junction kept 12 bases outside the gene matches. The CDR3 here is CASSLRIPGTGISYEQYF. CDR3 nucleotides: TGTGCCAGCAGTTTACGTATCCCTGGGACAGGCATCTCCTACGAGCAGTACTTC.

The chain joins TRBV6-1 to TRBJ2-6; D is perhaps TRBD2 (7 bases). Looked up from germline, CDR1 is MNHNS and CDR2 is SASEGT. There are 15 residues in the CDR3. V lost 9 bases and J 2 bases, leaving 14 bases between the germline ends. The chain's CDR3 is CASYSGGAGANVLTF. CDR3 bases: TGTGCCAGTTACTCGGGGGGCGCTGGGGCCAACGTCCTGACTTTC.

The chain combines TRBV13 with TRBJ1-2; possible D gene TRBD1, 5 bases. The CDR3 sequence is 14 residues long. V was shortened by 3 bases and J by 4 bases, with 12 bases between the two germline ends. Germline-derived CDR1 and CDR2 are PRHDT and FYEKMQ (reference sequence). The CDR3 region has the DNA TGTGCCAGCAGCTTGGGAGGGGATGGCTATGGCTACACCTTC. This sequence encodes CASSLGGDGYGYTF.